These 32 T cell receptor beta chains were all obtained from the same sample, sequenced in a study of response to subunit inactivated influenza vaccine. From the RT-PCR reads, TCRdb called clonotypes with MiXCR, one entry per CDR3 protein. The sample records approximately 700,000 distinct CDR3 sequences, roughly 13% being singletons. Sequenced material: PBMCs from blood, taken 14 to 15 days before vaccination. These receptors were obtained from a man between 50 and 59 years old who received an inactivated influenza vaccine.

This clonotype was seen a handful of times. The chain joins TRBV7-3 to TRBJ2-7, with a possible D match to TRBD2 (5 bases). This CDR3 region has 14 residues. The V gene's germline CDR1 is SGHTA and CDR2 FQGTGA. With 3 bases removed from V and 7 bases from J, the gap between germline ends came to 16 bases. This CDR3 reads CASSFRAVTVEQYF. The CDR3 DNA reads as TGTGCCAGCAGCTTTAGAGCGGTTACGGTGGAGCAGTACTTC.

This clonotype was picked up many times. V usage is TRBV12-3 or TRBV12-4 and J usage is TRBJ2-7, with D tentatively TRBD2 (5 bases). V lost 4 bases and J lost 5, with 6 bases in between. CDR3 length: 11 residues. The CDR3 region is CASSSRDEQYF. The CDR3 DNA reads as TGTGCCAGCAGTTCGAGGGACGAGCAGTACTTC.

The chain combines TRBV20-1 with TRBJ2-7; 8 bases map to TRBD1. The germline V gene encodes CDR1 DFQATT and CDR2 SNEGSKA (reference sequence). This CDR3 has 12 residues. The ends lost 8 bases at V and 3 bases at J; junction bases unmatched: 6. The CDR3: CSPRTGNYEQYF. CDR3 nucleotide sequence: TGCAGTCCGCGGACAGGGAACTACGAGCAGTACTTC.

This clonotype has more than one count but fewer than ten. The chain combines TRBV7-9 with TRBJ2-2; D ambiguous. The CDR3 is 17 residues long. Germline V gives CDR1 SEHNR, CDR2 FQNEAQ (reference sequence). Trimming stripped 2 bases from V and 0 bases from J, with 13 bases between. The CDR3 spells CASSLSSARANTGELFF. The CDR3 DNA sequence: TGTGCCAGCAGCTTATCGTCGGCGAGAGCGAACACCGGGGAGCTGTTTTTT.

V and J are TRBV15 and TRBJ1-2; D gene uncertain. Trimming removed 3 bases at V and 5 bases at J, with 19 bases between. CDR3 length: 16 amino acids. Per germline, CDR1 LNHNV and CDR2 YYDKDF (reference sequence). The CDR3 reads CATSSGRNQASYGYTF. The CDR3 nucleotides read TGTGCCACCAGCAGCGGAAGAAATCAGGCCTCATATGGCTACACCTTC. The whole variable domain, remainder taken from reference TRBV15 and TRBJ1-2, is DAMVIQNPRYQVTQFGKPVTLSCSQTLNHNVMYWYQQKSSQAPKLLFHYYDKDFNNEADTPDNFQSRRPNTSFCFLDIRSPGLGDTAMYLCATSSGRNQASYGYTFGSGTRLTVV.

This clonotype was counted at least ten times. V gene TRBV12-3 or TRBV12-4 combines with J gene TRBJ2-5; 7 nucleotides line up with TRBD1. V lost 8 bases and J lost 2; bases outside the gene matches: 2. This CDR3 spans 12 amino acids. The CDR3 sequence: CASGTAQETQYF. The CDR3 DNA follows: TGTGCCAGCGGGACAGCTCAAGAGACCCAGTACTTC.

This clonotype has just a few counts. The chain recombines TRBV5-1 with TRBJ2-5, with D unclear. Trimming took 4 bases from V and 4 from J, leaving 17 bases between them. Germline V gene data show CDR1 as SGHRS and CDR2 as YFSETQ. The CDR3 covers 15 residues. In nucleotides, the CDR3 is TGCGCCAGCAGCCCACGGCCGGCACAGACAGAGACCCAGTACTTC. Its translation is CASSPRPAQTETQYF.

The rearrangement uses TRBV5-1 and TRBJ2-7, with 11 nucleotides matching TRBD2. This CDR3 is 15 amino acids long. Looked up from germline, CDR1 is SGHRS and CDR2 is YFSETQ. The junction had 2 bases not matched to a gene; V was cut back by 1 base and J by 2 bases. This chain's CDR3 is CASSLSSGGPYEQYF. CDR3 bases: TGCGCCAGCAGCTTGTCTAGCGGGGGGCCCTACGAGCAGTACTTC.

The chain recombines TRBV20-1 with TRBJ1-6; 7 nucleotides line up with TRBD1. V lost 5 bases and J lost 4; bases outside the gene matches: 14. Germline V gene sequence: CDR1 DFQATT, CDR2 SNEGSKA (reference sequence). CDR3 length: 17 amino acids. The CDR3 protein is CSAPGGGSMGYNSPLHF. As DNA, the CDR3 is TGCAGTGCTCCAGGGGGGGGCTCTATGGGGTATAATTCACCCCTCCACTTT.

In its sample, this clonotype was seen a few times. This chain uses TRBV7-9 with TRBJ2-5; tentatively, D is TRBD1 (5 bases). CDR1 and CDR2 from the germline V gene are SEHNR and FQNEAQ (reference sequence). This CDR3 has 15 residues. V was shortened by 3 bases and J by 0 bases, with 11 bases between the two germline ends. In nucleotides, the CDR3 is TGTGCCAGCAGCTTTGAATCGGACAACCAAGAGACCCAGTACTTC. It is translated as CASSFESDNQETQYF.

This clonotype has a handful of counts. The CDR3 DNA sequence: TGCAGCGTTGCATTCTTCTCCTACGAGCAGTACTTC. This codes for CSVAFFSYEQYF. The J gene is TRBJ2-7, the V gene TRBV29-1; D remains unclear. Germline CDR1 and CDR2: SQVTM and ANQGSEA. Trimming stripped 4 bases from V and 0 bases from J, with 7 bases between. This CDR3 spans 12 amino acids.

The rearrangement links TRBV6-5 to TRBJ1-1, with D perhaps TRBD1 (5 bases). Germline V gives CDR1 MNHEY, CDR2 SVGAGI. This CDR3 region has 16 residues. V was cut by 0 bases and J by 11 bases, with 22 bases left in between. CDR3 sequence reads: CASSYSPSAQATGAFF. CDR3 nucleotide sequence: TGTGCCAGCAGTTACTCGCCCTCAGCACAGGCAACGGGGGCTTTCTTT.

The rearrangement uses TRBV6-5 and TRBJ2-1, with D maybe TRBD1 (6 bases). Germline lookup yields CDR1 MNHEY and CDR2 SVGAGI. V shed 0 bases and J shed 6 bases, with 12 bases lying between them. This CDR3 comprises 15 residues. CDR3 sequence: CASSYSGQGTNEQFF. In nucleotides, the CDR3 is TGTGCCAGCAGTTACTCGGGCCAGGGGACCAATGAGCAGTTCTTC.

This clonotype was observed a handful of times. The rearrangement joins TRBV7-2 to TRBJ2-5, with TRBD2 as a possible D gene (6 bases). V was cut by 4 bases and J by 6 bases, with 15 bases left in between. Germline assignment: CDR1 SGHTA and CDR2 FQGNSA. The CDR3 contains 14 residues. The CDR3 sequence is CASSSGTGRKTQYF. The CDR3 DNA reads TGTGCCAGCAGCTCCGGGACCGGGAGAAAGACCCAGTACTTC.

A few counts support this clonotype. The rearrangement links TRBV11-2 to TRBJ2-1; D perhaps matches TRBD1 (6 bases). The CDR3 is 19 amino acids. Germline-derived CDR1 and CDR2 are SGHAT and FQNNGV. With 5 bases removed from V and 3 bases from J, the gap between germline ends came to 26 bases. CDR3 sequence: CASSKRQGMGLDGYNEQFF. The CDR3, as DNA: TGTGCCAGCAGCAAACGGCAGGGGATGGGGTTAGACGGCTACAATGAGCAGTTCTTC.

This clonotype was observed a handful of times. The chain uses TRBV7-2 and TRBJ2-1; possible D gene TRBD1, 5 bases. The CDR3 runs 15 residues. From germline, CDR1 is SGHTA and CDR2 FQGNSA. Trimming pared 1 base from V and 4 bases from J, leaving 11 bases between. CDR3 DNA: TGTGCCAGCAGCTTAGAGTTGGGGCCGTACAATGAGCAGTTCTTC. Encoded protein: CASSLELGPYNEQFF.

The chain's CDR3 is CASSLVQGSDYGYTF. The DNA of the CDR3 is TGTGCCAGCAGCTTAGTGCAGGGATCGGACTATGGCTACACCTTC. The J gene is TRBJ1-2, the V gene TRBV7-2; weak D call: TRBD1 (5 bases). The CDR3 is 15 amino acids. V gave up 1 base and J gave up 3 bases, with 12 bases separating them. In germline, CDR1 is SGHTA, CDR2 FQGNSA.

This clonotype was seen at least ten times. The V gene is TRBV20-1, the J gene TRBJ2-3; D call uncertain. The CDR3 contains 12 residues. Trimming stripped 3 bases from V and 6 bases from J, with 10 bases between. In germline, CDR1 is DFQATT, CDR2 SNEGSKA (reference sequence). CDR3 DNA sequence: TGCAGTGCTAGGCTTGCCGATGATACGCAGTATTTT. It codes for CSARLADDTQYF.

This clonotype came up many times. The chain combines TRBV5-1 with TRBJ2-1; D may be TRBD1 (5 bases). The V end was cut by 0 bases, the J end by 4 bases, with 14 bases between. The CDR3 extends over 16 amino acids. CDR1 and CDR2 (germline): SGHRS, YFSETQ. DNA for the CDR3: TGCGCCAGCAGCTTGGCGGCCAGGGCTTTATACAATGAGCAGTTCTTC. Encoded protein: CASSLAARALYNEQFF.

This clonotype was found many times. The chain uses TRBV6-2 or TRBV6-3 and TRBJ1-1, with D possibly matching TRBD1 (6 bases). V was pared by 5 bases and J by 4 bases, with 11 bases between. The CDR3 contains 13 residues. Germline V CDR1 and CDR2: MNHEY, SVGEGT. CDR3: CASSQGQVTEAFF. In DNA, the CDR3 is TGTGCCAGCAGTCAGGGGCAGGTCACTGAAGCTTTCTTT.

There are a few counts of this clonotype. In nucleotides, the CDR3 is TGTGCCAGCAGTTACAGGACTAGCTCCTACGAGCAGTACTTC. It yields the protein CASSYRTSSYEQYF. This sequence joins TRBV6-5 and TRBJ2-7, with 7 bases fitting TRBD2. The CDR3 extends over 14 amino acids. V dropped 2 bases and J dropped 0; count of bases not matched to a gene: 1. The germline V gene encodes CDR1 MNHEY and CDR2 SVGAGI.

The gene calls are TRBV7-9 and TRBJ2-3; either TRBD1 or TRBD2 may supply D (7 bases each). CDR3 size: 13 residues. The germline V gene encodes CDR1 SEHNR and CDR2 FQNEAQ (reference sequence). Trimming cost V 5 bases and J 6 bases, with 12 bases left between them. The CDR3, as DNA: TGTGCCAGCAGCGGTCAGGGGGGGGATACGCAGTATTTT. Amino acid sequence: CASSGQGGDTQYF.

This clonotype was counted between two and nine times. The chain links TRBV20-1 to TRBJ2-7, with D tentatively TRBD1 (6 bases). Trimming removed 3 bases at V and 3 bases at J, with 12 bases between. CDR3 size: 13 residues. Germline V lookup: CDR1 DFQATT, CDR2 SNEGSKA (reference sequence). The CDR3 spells CSASPGADYEQYF. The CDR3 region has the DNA TGCAGTGCTAGCCCAGGGGCCGACTACGAGCAGTACTTC.

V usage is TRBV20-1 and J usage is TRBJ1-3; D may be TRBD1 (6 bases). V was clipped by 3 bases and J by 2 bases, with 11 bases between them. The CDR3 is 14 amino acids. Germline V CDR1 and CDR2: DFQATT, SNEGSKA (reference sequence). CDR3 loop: CSARLGATGNTIYF. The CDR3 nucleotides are TGCAGTGCTAGGTTGGGGGCTACTGGAAACACCATATATTTT.

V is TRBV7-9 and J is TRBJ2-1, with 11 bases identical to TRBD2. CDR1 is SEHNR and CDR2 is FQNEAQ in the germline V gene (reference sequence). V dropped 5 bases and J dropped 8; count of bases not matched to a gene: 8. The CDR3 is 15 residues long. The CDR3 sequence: CASSPGLAALDEQFF. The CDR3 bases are TGTGCCAGCAGCCCGGGACTAGCGGCCCTCGATGAGCAGTTCTTC.

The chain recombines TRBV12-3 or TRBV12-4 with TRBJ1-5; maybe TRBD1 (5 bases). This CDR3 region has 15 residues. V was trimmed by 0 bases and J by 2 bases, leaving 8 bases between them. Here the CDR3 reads CASSLAGERNQPQHF. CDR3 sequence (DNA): TGTGCCAGCAGTTTAGCGGGGGAGCGCAATCAGCCCCAGCATTTT.

CDR3 sequence: CASSLMPGQGGYEQYF. CDR3 coding DNA: TGCGCCAGCAGCTTGATGCCGGGACAGGGGGGATACGAGCAGTACTTC. The chain recombines TRBV5-1 with TRBJ2-7; 11 bases match TRBD1. Germline lookup yields CDR1 SGHRS and CDR2 YFSETQ. Trimming cost V 1 base and J 4 bases; bases outside gene matches: 7. This CDR3 is 16 amino acids long.

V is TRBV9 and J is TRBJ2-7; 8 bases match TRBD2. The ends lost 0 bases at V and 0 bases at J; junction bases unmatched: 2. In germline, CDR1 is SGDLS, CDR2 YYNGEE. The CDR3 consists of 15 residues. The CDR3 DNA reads TGTGCCAGCAGCGTAGGACTAGCGCGCTCCTACGAGCAGTACTTC. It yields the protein CASSVGLARSYEQYF.

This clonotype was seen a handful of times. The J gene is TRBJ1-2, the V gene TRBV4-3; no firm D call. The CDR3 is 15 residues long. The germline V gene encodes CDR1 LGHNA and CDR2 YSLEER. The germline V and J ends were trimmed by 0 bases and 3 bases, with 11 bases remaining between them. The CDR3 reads CASSQERADYYGYTF. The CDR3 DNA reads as TGCGCCAGCAGCCAAGAAAGGGCGGACTACTATGGCTACACCTTC.

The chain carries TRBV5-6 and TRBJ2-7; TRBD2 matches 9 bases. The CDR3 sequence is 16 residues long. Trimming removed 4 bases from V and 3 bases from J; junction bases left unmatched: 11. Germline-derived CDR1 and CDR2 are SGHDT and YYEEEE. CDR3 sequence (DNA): TGTGCCAGCAGCAAAGGGACTAGCACTTGGTTCTACGAGCAGTACTTC. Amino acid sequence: CASSKGTSTWFYEQYF.

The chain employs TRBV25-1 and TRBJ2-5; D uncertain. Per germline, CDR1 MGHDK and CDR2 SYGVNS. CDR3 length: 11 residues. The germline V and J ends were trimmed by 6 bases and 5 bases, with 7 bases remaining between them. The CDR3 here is CASSDYETQYF. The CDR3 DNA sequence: TGTGCCAGCAGCGATTACGAGACCCAGTACTTC.

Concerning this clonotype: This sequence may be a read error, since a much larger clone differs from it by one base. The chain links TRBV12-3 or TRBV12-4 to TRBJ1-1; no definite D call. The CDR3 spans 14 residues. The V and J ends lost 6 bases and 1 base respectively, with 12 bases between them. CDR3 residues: CASRFRASNTEAFF. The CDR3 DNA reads TGTGCCAGCAGATTCCGGGCCTCGAACACTGAAGCTTTCTTT.